The next 18 T cell receptor beta chains were all read from a single sample in a study of beta chain features in type 1 diabetes. The study reverse transcribed the entire isolated RNA, so it sequenced expressed TCRB transcripts. This table comes from immunoSEQ multiplex PCR, and its TCRdb copy is limited to in-frame clones, with some not included. The sample holds about 360,000 clones, around 12% seen once. Sequences were obtained from naive CD4+ T cells from blood. The source of these receptors is a man younger than 35 in good health.

The rearrangement uses TRBV29-1 and TRBJ2-3; 7 positions match TRBD2. After removal of 4 bases from V and 3 bases from J, the junction contained 7 bases not matched to a gene. The CDR3 contains 14 residues. Germline CDR1 and CDR2: SQVTM and ANQGSEA. In DNA, the CDR3 is TGCAGCGTTGTTAAGACCGGGAGGACAGATACGCAGTATTTT. Its protein is CSVVKTGRTDTQYF.

The rearrangement uses TRBV7-3 and TRBJ1-1; perhaps TRBD1 as D (6 bases). This CDR3 spans 14 amino acids. The ends were cut back, 2 bases at V and 9 bases at J, with 16 bases in the middle. Germline CDR1 and CDR2: SGHTA and FQGTGA. The CDR3 loop is CASSLGSTGTKAFF. The CDR3 DNA is TGTGCCAGCAGCTTAGGTAGCACCGGGACAAAAGCTTTCTTT.

The chain couples TRBV7-3 to TRBJ2-2; possibly TRBD1 for D (6 bases). CDR3 size: 13 residues. The V and J ends lost 4 bases and 5 bases respectively, with 8 bases between them. Germline V gene lookup returns CDR1 SGHTA and CDR2 FQGTGA. Written as DNA, the CDR3 is TGTGCCAGCAGCTCCGGACAGACCGGGGAGCTGTTTTTT. Amino acid sequence: CASSSGQTGELFF.

CDR3 DNA: TGTGCCTGGATTGCGGGGTTGGCAGATACGCAGTATTTT. Amino acids: CAWIAGLADTQYF. The chain employs TRBV30 and TRBJ2-3; possible D gene TRBD2, 6 bases. CDR3 size: 13 residues. Germline V gene sequence: CDR1 GTSNPN, CDR2 SVGIG (reference sequence). Trimming took 4 bases from V and 4 from J, leaving 12 bases between them.

This clone was seen only a few times. This chain joins TRBV7-6 and TRBJ2-7; TRBD2 aligns across 8 bases. Germline values: CDR1 SGHVS, CDR2 FNYEAQ. The length of the CDR3 is 15 residues. J lost 2 bases, V lost 1 base, and 4 bases had no gene match. The CDR3 protein is CASSLVSGIPYEQYF. DNA of the CDR3: TGTGCCAGCAGCTTAGTTAGCGGGATCCCCTACGAGCAGTACTTC.

The table lists this clone with a few counts. V and J are TRBV18 and TRBJ1-4, with D unresolved. CDR1 and CDR2 from the germline V gene are KGHSH and LQKENI. With 3 bases removed from V and 6 bases from J, the gap between germline ends came to 2 bases. The CDR3 consists of 11 residues. CDR3 DNA sequence: TGTGCCAGCTCACCCGATGAAAAACTGTTTTTT. Translation gives CASSPDEKLFF.

This clone has more than one count but fewer than ten. The chain employs TRBV4-3 and TRBJ2-4; no clear D gene. Germline lookup yields CDR1 LGHNA and CDR2 YSLEER. Trimming removed 6 bases from V and 3 bases from J, with 9 bases in between. CDR3 length: 13 amino acids. CDR3 protein: CASRAVSKNIQYF. The DNA for the CDR3 is TGCGCCAGCAGGGCGGTGAGCAAAAACATTCAGTACTTC.

V and J are TRBV7-2 and TRBJ2-7, with D possibly being TRBD2 (6 bases). Trimming took 2 bases from V and 0 from J, leaving 11 bases between them. The CDR3 is made up of 15 amino acids. Germline V CDR1 and CDR2: SGHTA, FQGNSA. In DNA, the CDR3 is TGTGCCAGCAGCTTAACGGGAGTTGACTCCTACGAGCAGTACTTC. It encodes CASSLTGVDSYEQYF.

This clone was observed a few times. The genes are TRBV29-1 and TRBJ2-1, with 7 bases that match TRBD1. The CDR3 covers 14 residues. Germline assignment: CDR1 SQVTM and CDR2 ANQGSEA. V lost 8 bases and J lost 1; bases outside the gene matches: 8. CDR3 sequence (DNA): TGCAGCTTAAAAGACAGGGCGTCCTACAATGAGCAGTTCTTC. It translates to CSLKDRASYNEQFF.

This clone was seen more than once but under ten times. The gene calls are TRBV13 and TRBJ2-7, with D possibly TRBD1 on 5 matching bases. The CDR3 totals 13 residues. V shed 5 bases and J shed 6 bases, with 14 bases lying between them. Germline lookup yields CDR1 PRHDT and CDR2 FYEKMQ (reference sequence). The CDR3 loop is CASSPIQGGEQYF. In DNA form, the CDR3 reads TGTGCCAGCAGCCCCATCCAGGGTGGCGAGCAGTACTTC.

In its sample, this clone was seen a few times. V and J are TRBV30 and TRBJ1-2, with 7 bases that match TRBD1. The CDR3 is made up of 11 amino acids. With 8 bases clipped from V and 7 bases from J, the junction kept 7 bases outside the gene matches. Germline V lookup: CDR1 GTSNPN, CDR2 SVGIG (reference sequence). CDR3 sequence (DNA): TGTGCCAGGGGGCAGGAGGGTGGCTACACCTTC. Protein: CARGQEGGYTF.

V is TRBV30 and J is TRBJ2-7, with TRBD1 matching over 7 bases. V trimming: 2 bases; J trimming: 8 bases; junction bases outside the gene matches: 6. Germline CDR1 is GTSNPN and CDR2 is SVGIG (reference sequence). The CDR3 covers 12 residues. The CDR3 nucleotides are TGTGCCTGGAGTCTAGGGACAGACAAGCAGTACTTC. It specifies CAWSLGTDKQYF.

This clone was counted between two and nine times. In the same sample, other DNA sequences code for this CDR3. This chain joins TRBV4-3 and TRBJ1-5, with D possibly TRBD1 on 5 matching bases. The V end was cut by 0 bases, the J end by 6 bases, with 6 bases between. The CDR3 extends over 13 amino acids. Germline V gives CDR1 LGHNA, CDR2 YSLEER. In DNA form, the CDR3 reads TGCGCCAGCAGCCAAGATCAGGGTCAGCCCCAGCATTTT. Amino acids: CASSQDQGQPQHF.

This clone turned up a few times. The chain joins TRBV28 to TRBJ1-2; D unclear. Between the trimmed V and J ends, which lost 5 bases and 3 bases, there was a span of 16 bases. Germline CDR1 reads MDHEN; CDR2 reads SYDVKM. CDR3 size: 15 residues. The CDR3 loop is CASSPRERRHYGYTF. In nucleotides, the CDR3 is TGTGCCAGCAGTCCCCGTGAAAGGCGGCACTATGGCTACACCTTC.

The V gene is TRBV7-9, the J gene TRBJ2-5; the D gene is possibly TRBD2 (7 bases). Germline CDR1 SEHNR, CDR2 FQNEAQ (reference sequence). Trimming took 5 bases from V and 2 from J, leaving 15 bases between them. There are 15 residues in the CDR3. This CDR3 reads CASSRRGGGQETQYF. The CDR3 DNA sequence: TGTGCCAGCAGCCGAAGGGGGGGTGGTCAAGAGACCCAGTACTTC.

The rearrangement links TRBV25-1 to TRBJ2-6, with 10 positions matching TRBD1. V shed 6 bases and J 2 bases; nucleotides not matched to a gene: 1. This CDR3 region has 15 residues. Germline loops: CDR1 MGHDK, CDR2 SYGVNS. CDR3 region: CASRGTGAGANVLTF. For the CDR3, the DNA is TGTGCCAGCAGGGGGACAGGGGCTGGGGCCAACGTCCTGACTTTC.

This clone was seen a few times. CDR3 protein: CASSLAASTRGEQFF. CDR3 in DNA: TGCGCCAGCAGCTTGGCCGCCTCCACCCGAGGGGAGCAGTTCTTC. V usage is TRBV5-1 and J usage is TRBJ2-1; tentative D call: TRBD2 (5 bases). CDR3 length: 15 amino acids. The germline gives CDR1 SGHRS, CDR2 YFSETQ. V shed 0 bases and J shed 10 bases, with 17 bases lying between them.

This clone was recorded a few times. The chain couples TRBV7-9 to TRBJ1-2; 7 bases agree with TRBD1. CDR1 is SEHNR, CDR2 FQNEAQ, per germline (reference sequence). The CDR3 has 12 amino acids. The CDR3 DNA sequence: TGTGCGTCCCACGACAGGGACTATGGCTACACCTTC. Translated: CASHDRDYGYTF.